This TCR beta chain appears in the sequencing data of a study of blood T cell repertoires in COVID-19. Study-level information: COVID-19 samples collected from the United States, Italy and Spain covered acute and convalescent phases. In each case, the material was cDNA or gDNA derived from T cells, B-cell-depleted T cells, or PBMCs.

The ends lost 3 bases at V and 3 bases at J; junction bases unmatched: 4. The germline V gene has CDR1 SGHDT and CDR2 YYEEEE. This CDR3 region has 15 residues. How the authors handled the data: Reference gene primer amplification in the assay estimated nucleated cell counts. Sequencing used immunoSEQ multiplex PCR; TCRdb keeps in-frame clones, though not all of them. Clonal size and the V and J genes are those of that table, whereas D and trimming came from the DNA. The sample has some 380,000 clones, 90% seen once. The genes are TRBV5-6 and TRBJ1-5; TRBD1 aligns across 9 bases. Source material: peripheral blood. The receptor was isolated from a man aged 18 to 29 with active or convalescent COVID-19. The CDR3 reads CASSWGQGINQPQHF. CDR3 sequence (DNA): TGTGCCAGCAGCTGGGGACAGGGAATCAATCAGCCCCAGCATTTT.